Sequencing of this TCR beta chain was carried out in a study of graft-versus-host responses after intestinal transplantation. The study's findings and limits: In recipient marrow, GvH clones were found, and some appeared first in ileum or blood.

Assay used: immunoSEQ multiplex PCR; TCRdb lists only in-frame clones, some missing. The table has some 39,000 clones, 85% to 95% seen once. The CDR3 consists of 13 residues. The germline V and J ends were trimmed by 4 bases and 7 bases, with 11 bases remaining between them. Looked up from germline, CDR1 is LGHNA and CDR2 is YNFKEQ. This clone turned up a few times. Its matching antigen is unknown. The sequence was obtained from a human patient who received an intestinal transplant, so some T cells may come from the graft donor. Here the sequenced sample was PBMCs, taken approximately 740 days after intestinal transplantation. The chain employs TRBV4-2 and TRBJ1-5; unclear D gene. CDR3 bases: TGTGCCAGCAGCCCGTTTCGTGGCCAGCCCCAGCATTTT. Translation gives CASSPFRGQPQHF.